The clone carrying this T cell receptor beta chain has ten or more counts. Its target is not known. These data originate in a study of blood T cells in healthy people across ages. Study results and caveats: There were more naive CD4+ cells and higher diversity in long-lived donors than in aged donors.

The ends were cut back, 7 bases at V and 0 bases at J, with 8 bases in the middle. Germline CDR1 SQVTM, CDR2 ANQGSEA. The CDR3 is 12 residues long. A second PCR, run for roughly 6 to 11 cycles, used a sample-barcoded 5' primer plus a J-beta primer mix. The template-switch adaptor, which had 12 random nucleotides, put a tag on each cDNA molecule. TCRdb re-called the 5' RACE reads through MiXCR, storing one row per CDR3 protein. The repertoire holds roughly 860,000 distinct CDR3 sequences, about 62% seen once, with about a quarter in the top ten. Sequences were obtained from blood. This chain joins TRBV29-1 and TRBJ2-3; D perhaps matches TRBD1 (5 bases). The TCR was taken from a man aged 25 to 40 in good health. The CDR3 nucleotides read TGCAGCGGGTGGACAAGCACAGATACGCAGTATTTT. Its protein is CSGWTSTDTQYF.